This TCR beta chain comes out of a study of control samples from healthy donors and cancer patients. Assay: immunoSEQ multiplex PCR; the TCRdb copy retains only in-frame clones and omits some. The sample carries a few hundred thousand clones, around 90% recorded once. Trimming took 1 base from V and 5 from J; bases not matched to a gene: 11. This CDR3 has 16 amino acids. Germline V gene sequence: CDR1 SGHAT, CDR2 FQNNGV. This chain links TRBV11-2 with TRBJ2-7; TRBD2 matches 7 bases. The sequenced sample consisted of PBMCs. The sequence was obtained from a man aged 35-49 years with head and neck cancer. CDR3 loop: CASSLGWAGVVHEQYF. The CDR3 region has the DNA TGTGCCAGCAGCTTAGGGTGGGCGGGAGTTGTTCACGAGCAGTACTTC.